The source of this T cell receptor (beta chain) is a study of response to subunit inactivated influenza vaccine (dated by TCRdb to 2016 to 2019). At the level of the whole study: To follow how T cells responded to a trivalent subunit inactivated influenza vaccine, the researchers relied on deep quantitative profiling of the T cell receptor repertoire. Overall results and qualifications from the work: According to the authors, only a limited number of new T cells may be recruited by each seasonal influenza vaccination.

Library preparation used RT-PCR. Sequencer: Illumina HiSeq 2500. In-frame beta chains were kept once TCRdb had trimmed the public reads at Q25 with fastp and called clones with MiXCR. Here each entry gathers all rows of one CDR3 protein and keeps the most common genes and DNA. The sample table contains 700,000 to 800,000 distinct CDR3 sequences; only one count was recorded for under 20% of them. The ten biggest clones cover under 13% of the sample. Comment on this clonotype: Which antigen it targets is not known. The input lacks base qualities; no much larger clone sits a single base away.

The germline V end is reduced by 0 bases and the J end by 2 bases; junction bases left unmatched: 4. The cysteine opens and the phenylalanine closes a CDR3 of 15 amino acids. The DNA shown is the 45-base CDR3, in frame from base 1. Per the germline V gene, MNHEY is the CDR1 and SVGAGI is the CDR2. The TCR sequence derives from a man in his fifties or sixties who received an inactivated influenza vaccine. Donor details come from another sample of the same person, matched by shared clones. Rearrangement joined TRBV6-5 to TRBJ2-7; 7 junctional bases match TRBD2. This material consisted of PBMCs from blood, taken 5 to 6 days after vaccination. The DNA sequence reads TGTGCCAGCAGTTACTCCCACCGGGGGGCCTACGAGCAGTACTTC. The resulting protein is CASSYSHRGAYEQYF.